This T cell receptor (beta chain) originates from a study of CD8+CD57+ T cells in acquired aplastic anemia (dated by TCRdb to the late 2010s). Regarding the complete study: Extracted DNA from sorted CD4+ and CD8+ cells averaged around 3.4 ug, ranging from about 0.18 to 27.4 ug. CD8+CD57+ expansion was defined as frequency above the mean frequency observed in healthy subjects. Results the study describes overall, beyond this receptor: CD8+ Simpson's diversity did not differ significantly between patients and healthy controls (P=0.060). Around 28 CD8+ CDR3 sequences were found to be shared between patients and controls, but these sequences appeared to be highly expressed in patients and within the immunodominant clones of the patients.

Expansion of CD8+CD57+ cells had been shown by flow cytometry in the patients chosen for sequencing. Every patient had severe acquired aplastic anemia, diagnosed using the International Study of Aplastic Anemia and Agranulocytosis and Camitta criteria. Patients had received no therapy at the time of blood sampling. In this study, sorted CD4+ and CD8+ T cells from the blood of healthy subjects and of severe aplastic anemia patients had their TCR repertoires deep-sequenced. In the USA, patient enrollment took place under clinicaltrials.gov protocols 00001620, 01623167, 00001397, 00071045, 00081523 and 00961064. Ficoll-Paque density gradient centrifugation was used to isolate peripheral blood mononuclear cells. Before DNA extraction, CD4+ and CD8+ T cells were sorted by FACS or by magnetic beads. At the junction V is shortened by 3 bases and J by 4 bases; bases outside the gene matches: 5. The germline V gene (reference sequence) yields WNHNN for CDR1 and SYGVQD for CDR2. Spanning cysteine to phenylalanine, the CDR3 consists of 15 amino acids. Only CDR3 DNA remains: 45 bases, in frame from the first base.

Comment on this clonotype: The antigen it recognizes is unknown. No qualities accompany the bases; no much larger clone lies one base away.

Profiling of TCR beta VDJ combinations and CDR3 sequences used genomic DNA as the template. An Illumina HiSeq 2000 was the platform used for TCR repertoire sequencing. Processing in the source paper ran as follows. Repertoires were assessed using TRBV/TRBJ rearrangement plots, CDR3 size and DJ length profiles, and Simpson's diversity index. The most abundant DNA sequence in the deep sequencing data was defined as the immunodominant clone. CDR3 amino acid sequences were screened for sharing across subjects and compared with published repertoires and the VDJdb database. The raw public reads went through TCRdb reprocessing: fastp at Q25, MiXCR clone calling, in-frame beta chains kept. A single entry per CDR3 protein holds the most common genes and DNA from its merged rows. The V and J calls were determined by TCRdb, not by the authors. The sample has 150,000 to 200,000 distinct CDR3 sequences on record, approximately 48% of them singletons. Roughly 1.8% of the sample is held by the ten biggest clonotypes.

Sequenced: sorted CD4+, CD8+, or CD8+CD57+ T cells (not recorded which) from PBMCs. The sequence joins TRBV10-1 to TRBJ2-7, with TRBD1 matching 11 junction bases. This sequence originates from a human donor with aplastic anemia. The nucleotides are TGCGCCAGCAGTGACGGAGGACAGGGGGCGTACGAGCAGTACTTC. It codes for CASSDGGQGAYEQYF.